A single sample gave rise to the 17 T cell receptor beta chains below, sequenced in a study of T cell responses to AZD1222 COVID-19 vaccine. Assay used: immunoSEQ multiplex PCR; TCRdb lists only in-frame clones, some missing. Of over 110,000 clones listed, roughly 90% are singletons. Sequenced here: peripheral blood, sampled 28 days after the second AZD1222 dose. These receptor sequences come from an adult who received the AZD1222 COVID-19 vaccine.

The gene calls are TRBV5-1 and TRBJ2-7; D ambiguous. CDR3 length: 15 residues. Germline CDR1 and CDR2: SGHRS and YFSETQ. Trimming stripped 2 bases from V and 2 bases from J, with 14 bases between. The CDR3 DNA reads as TGCGCCAGCAGCTTACTCCCCGGACCCGCCTACGAGCAGTACTTC. Translated, it gives CASSLLPGPAYEQYF.

The chain has TRBV14 and TRBJ2-1, with D perhaps TRBD1 or TRBD2 (6 bases each). The CDR3 contains 15 residues. The ends were cut back, 6 bases at V and 9 bases at J, with 21 bases in the middle. CDR1 and CDR2 from the germline V gene are SGHDN and FVKESK. For the CDR3, the DNA is TGTGCCAGCAGGGGAGTTGGGGGGCCCAGGGGTGAGCAGTTCTTC. Translated, it gives CASRGVGGPRGEQFF.

This chain joins TRBV18 and TRBJ1-1; D is unresolved. The V and J ends lost 3 bases and 1 base respectively, with 9 bases between them. In germline, CDR1 is KGHSH, CDR2 LQKENI. The CDR3 length is 14 residues. The CDR3 DNA follows: TGTGCCAGCTCACCCCTCGCCAGGAACACTGAAGCTTTCTTT. This codes for CASSPLARNTEAFF.

The V gene is TRBV19, the J gene TRBJ1-1, with D maybe TRBD1 (5 bases). Trimming left V 3 bases short and J 11 bases short, with 13 bases between. The CDR3 consists of 12 residues. Germline V gene data show CDR1 as LNHDA and CDR2 as SQIVND (reference sequence). CDR3 in amino acids: CASSIRPGTAFF. CDR3 nucleotides: TGTGCCAGTAGTATCCGGCCAGGGACGGCTTTCTTT.

The rearrangement links TRBV4-2 to TRBJ1-3; no reliable D call. With 1 base removed from V and 0 bases from J, the gap between germline ends came to 7 bases. CDR3 size: 15 residues. CDR1 is LGHNA, CDR2 YNFKEQ, per germline. The CDR3 loop is CASSQAYPSGNTIYF. The CDR3 nucleotides are TGTGCCAGCAGCCAAGCTTACCCCTCTGGAAACACCATATATTTT.

This chain joins TRBV6-5 and TRBJ1-3; no firm D call. V was pared by 6 bases and J by 0 bases, with 12 bases between. Germline-derived CDR1 and CDR2 are MNHEY and SVGAGI. CDR3 length: 15 amino acids. DNA for the CDR3: TGTGCCAGCAGCCTTCTAGAAGGCTCTGGAAACACCATATATTTT. Translation: CASSLLEGSGNTIYF.

Written as DNA, the CDR3 is TGTGCCAGTAGCGGTCTACAGTCGGTTTACGTC. It translates to CASSGLQSVYV. The gene calls are TRBV19 and TRBJ2-7; D is ambiguous. CDR3 length: 11 residues. Trimming stripped 6 bases from V and 13 bases from J, with 16 bases between. Germline V CDR1 and CDR2: LNHDA, SQIVND (reference sequence).

The chain is built from TRBV12-3 or TRBV12-4 and TRBJ1-1, with D hard to call. The CDR3 runs 13 residues. V lost 3 bases to trimming and J lost 8 bases, with 13 bases between them. The CDR3 sequence is CASSFNPTREAFF. In DNA, the CDR3 is TGTGCCAGCAGTTTTAACCCCACTCGGGAAGCTTTCTTT.

J is TRBJ1-3 and V is TRBV14, with D unclear. The CDR3 is 16 residues long. Deletions cut 4 bases from V and 1 base from J, with 14 bases between. Germline V gene data show CDR1 as SGHDN and CDR2 as FVKESK. This CDR3 is CASSPVVSSSGNTIYF. The CDR3 nucleotides are TGTGCCAGCAGCCCAGTGGTGTCTTCATCTGGAAACACCATATATTTT.

This sequence joins TRBV5-1 and TRBJ2-2; D remains unclear. Germline V gene lookup returns CDR1 SGHRS and CDR2 YFSETQ. The germline V and J ends were trimmed by 7 bases and 2 bases, with 18 bases remaining between them. The CDR3 is made up of 16 amino acids. The CDR3 DNA reads TGCGCCAGCCGACCAGTGGACGGAGTTAACACCGGGGAGCTGTTTTTT. The encoded protein is CASRPVDGVNTGELFF.

The chain is built from TRBV5-1 and TRBJ1-2, with TRBD1 matching 8 bases. V was clipped by 4 bases and J by 3 bases; unmatched bases: 20. Germline V gene sequence: CDR1 SGHRS, CDR2 YFSETQ. This CDR3 is built from 19 residues. CDR3 protein: CASSTNPDADRARDYGYTF. DNA for the CDR3: TGCGCCAGCAGCACAAACCCGGACGCGGACAGGGCAAGGGACTATGGCTACACCTTC.

The chain has TRBV28 and TRBJ1-3, with no clear D. The V gene lost 8 bases and the J gene lost 3 bases, with 5 bases spanning the gap. This CDR3 has 11 residues. Germline values: CDR1 MDHEN, CDR2 SYDVKM. CDR3 sequence (DNA): TGTGCCAGCGGAATTGGAAACACCATATATTTT. Translating gives CASGIGNTIYF. The complete variable domain, with remaining parts taken from reference TRBV28 and TRBJ1-3, reads DVKVTQSSRYLVKRTGEKVFLECVQDMDHENMFWYRQDPGLGLRLIYFSYDVKMKEKGDIPEGYSVSREKKERFSLILESASTNQTSMYLCASGIGNTIYFGEGSWLTVV.

This clone was seen a single time. V usage is TRBV28 and J usage is TRBJ1-1, with D perhaps TRBD1 (6 bases). CDR3 length equals 14 residues. The germline CDR1 and CDR2 sequences are MDHEN and SYDVKM. V gave up 7 bases and J gave up 4 bases, with 16 bases separating them. The CDR3 spells CASNEQGEATEAFF. The CDR3 region has the DNA TGTGCCAGCAACGAACAGGGAGAGGCCACTGAAGCTTTCTTT. The whole variable domain, filled in from reference TRBV28 and TRBJ1-1, reads DVKVTQSSRYLVKRTGEKVFLECVQDMDHENMFWYRQDPGLGLRLIYFSYDVKMKEKGDIPEGYSVSREKKERFSLILESASTNQTSMYLCASNEQGEATEAFFGQGTRLTVV.

The chain is built from TRBV5-1 and TRBJ2-7, with TRBD2 matching over 10 bases. Germline V gives CDR1 SGHRS, CDR2 YFSETQ. V was pared by 5 bases and J by 5 bases, with 10 bases of the junction left unmatched. This CDR3 is built from 15 residues. The CDR3 is CASSTGLAVGHEQYF. The CDR3 DNA sequence: TGCGCCAGCAGTACAGGACTAGCGGTGGGCCACGAGCAGTACTTC.

The CDR3 region is CASRMVLTGANTEAFF. In nucleotides, the CDR3 is TGTGCCAGCAGGATGGTGCTGACAGGGGCAAACACTGAAGCTTTCTTT. The chain links TRBV5-8 to TRBJ1-1, with 8 bases matching TRBD1. The CDR3 has 16 residues. The germline V gene has CDR1 SGHTS and CDR2 YDEGEE. Trimming at V came to 5 bases and at J to 2 bases, leaving 11 bases not matched to a gene. Supplemented by reference TRBV5-8 and TRBJ1-1, the full variable domain reads EAGVTQSPTHLIKTRGQQATLRCSPISGHTSVYWYQQALGLGLQFLLWYDEGEERNRGNFPPRFSGRQFPNYSSELNVNALELEDSALYLCASRMVLTGANTEAFFGQGTRLTVV.

This chain uses TRBV6-6 with TRBJ2-5, with 8 positions matching TRBD2. Germline CDR1 MNHNY, CDR2 SVGAGI (reference sequence). The trim removed 5 bases at V and 4 bases at J, leaving 9 bases unmatched. This CDR3 is 15 amino acids long. CDR3 sequence: CASSPATRGGETQYF. CDR3 DNA: TGTGCCAGCAGTCCAGCAACCCGGGGGGGAGAGACCCAGTACTTC.

V is TRBV28 and J is TRBJ2-1; 8 bases align to TRBD2. The V segment lost 2 bases and the J segment 0 bases; nucleotides outside the gene matches: 6. The CDR3 runs to 17 residues. CDR1 MDHEN and CDR2 SYDVKM come from the germline V gene. The DNA of the CDR3 is TGTGCCAGCAGTTTACTCTCTAGCGGGTTCTCCTACAATGAGCAGTTCTTC. Translated: CASSLLSSGFSYNEQFF.